This TCR beta chain was captured in a study of T cell changes during pregnancy in multiple sclerosis. The table came from immunoSEQ multiplex PCR; TCRdb's copy has only in-frame clones and leaves some out. The table has tens of thousands of clones, 91% seen once. The TCR was taken from a female donor in good health, enrolled as a control in a pregnancy study. This material consisted of peripheral blood, taken after pregnancy.

The CDR3 spells CASSLVGIGRGGYNEQFF. For the CDR3, the DNA is TGTGCCAGCAGCTTGGTAGGGATAGGGCGGGGGGGCTACAATGAGCAGTTCTTC. The V and J genes are TRBV5-4 and TRBJ2-1; TRBD2 matches 9 bases. This CDR3 is 18 amino acids long. The germline CDR1 and CDR2 sequences are SGHNT and YYREEE (reference sequence). J was trimmed by 3 bases and V by 0 bases; bases with no gene match: 10.